This TCR beta chain originates from a study of cytomegalovirus exposure and HLA in healthy donors (dated by TCRdb to the late 2010s). As for the study more broadly: According to a later analysis, one platform produced both the roughly 110 validation repertoires and the 720 or so repertoires of the first cohort. To predict cytomegalovirus infection status, the study combined high-throughput TCR immunosequencing, statistical association of individual TCRs with disease status, and machine learning. The study was designed to test whether signatures of past pathogen exposure could be identified by cataloging public T cell receptors. A separate validation cohort of over 95 different subjects was used in addition to the approximately 670-subject first cohort. Overall results and qualifications from the work: In vitro tests confirmed that a few of the cytomegalovirus-associated TCR beta chains recognize cytomegalovirus antigens. Cytomegalovirus status was reported to be diagnosed by the classifier with high specificity and sensitivity in both the original and validation cohorts. A total of 164 TCR beta chains were listed by the study as associated with cytomegalovirus. Of the cluster scores, roughly 93% were above 0 in a later analysis, which found that TCRs clustered in the first cohort also tended to co-occur in the 95 to 150 validation repertoires. Most TCR sequences were observed very rarely across donors, whereas some public TCRs were present in many individuals. The validation cohort had no HLA typing available for a later analysis, so co-occurrence within that cohort was assessed over all 130 or so repertoires. It was suggested by the authors that the approach could potentially be generalized to other disease states and immunological phenotypes.

Separate from the approximately 700-subject first cohort, the validation cohort of roughly 120 subjects was the group to which the donors belonged. Concerning this clone: This clone's antigen is unknown. No qualities accompany the bases; no much larger clone lies one base away.

CDR1 WNHNN and CDR2 SYGVQD were looked up in the germline V gene (reference sequence). Trimming removed 3 bases from V and 0 bases from J, leaving 9 bases between the germline ends. The CDR3, from cysteine to phenylalanine, totals 15 residues. The read is trimmed to its CDR3 DNA, 45 bases read in frame from base 1. The library was built by means of the immunoSEQ multiplex PCR assay. The paper's processing steps were these. To diagnose cytomegalovirus status from the catalog of TCR beta chain sequences, a statistical classification framework was built. TCRdb holds this immuneACCESS table with in-frame rearrangements only. Some clones are missing; in checked studies, unresolved V genes explain under half, and the rest has no known cause. The V and J calls and clone size were taken over from that table, and D and trimming were inferred from the DNA. Recorded for this sample are 150,000 to 200,000 clones; 87% of them occurred a single time. The top ten constitute more than 1.3% of the sample.

The V gene is TRBV10-1 and the J gene is TRBJ1-5, with the D gene not clear enough to name. This receptor was obtained from a woman aged 25-40 years in good health and CMV-seronegative. The specimen was PBMCs. The CDR3 amino acid sequence is: CASSDSAVSNQPQHF. The DNA is TGCGCCAGCAGTGATTCGGCGGTTAGCAATCAGCCCCAGCATTTT.